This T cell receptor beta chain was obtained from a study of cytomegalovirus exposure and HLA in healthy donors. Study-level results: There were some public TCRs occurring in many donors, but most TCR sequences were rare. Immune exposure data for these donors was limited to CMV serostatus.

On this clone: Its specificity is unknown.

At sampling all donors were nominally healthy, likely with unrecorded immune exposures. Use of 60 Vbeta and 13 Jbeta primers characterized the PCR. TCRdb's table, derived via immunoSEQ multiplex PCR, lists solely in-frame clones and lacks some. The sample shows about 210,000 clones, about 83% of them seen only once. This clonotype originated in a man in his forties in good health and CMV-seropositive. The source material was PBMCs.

This CDR3 reads CAWSVGEFGGYTF. CDR3 in DNA: TGTGCCTGGAGTGTAGGGGAATTTGGGGGCTACACCTTC. This sequence joins TRBV30 and TRBJ1-2; possible D gene TRBD1, 5 bases. The CDR3 loop spans 13 amino acids. The V gene lost 0 bases and the J gene lost 8 bases, with 13 bases spanning the gap. Germline V gene sequence: CDR1 GTSNPN, CDR2 SVGIG (reference sequence).